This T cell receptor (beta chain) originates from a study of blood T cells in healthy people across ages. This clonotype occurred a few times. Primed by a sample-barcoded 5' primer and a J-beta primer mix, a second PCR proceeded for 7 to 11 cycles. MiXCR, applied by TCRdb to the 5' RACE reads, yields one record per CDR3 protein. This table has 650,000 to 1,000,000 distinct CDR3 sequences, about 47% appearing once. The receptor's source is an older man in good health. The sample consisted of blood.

Here the CDR3 DNA reads TGTGCCAGCAGCCCTATGACAGTTACTCAAGAGACCCAGTACTTC. Translation: CASSPMTVTQETQYF. V is TRBV6-1 and J is TRBJ2-5; D perhaps matches TRBD1 (5 bases). The germline V gene encodes CDR1 MNHNS and CDR2 SASEGT. V was clipped by 6 bases and J by 2 bases, with 16 bases between them. The CDR3 length is 15 residues.